These 2 T cell receptor beta chains were sequenced from one sample in a study of cytomegalovirus exposure and HLA in healthy donors. This PCR relied on a set of 60 Vbeta primers and 13 Jbeta primers. The data were produced by immunoSEQ multiplex PCR, yet TCRdb's version contains in-frame clones alone and is incomplete. This sample's clone table lists around 200,000 clones. The sequenced sample was PBMCs. Source of these receptors: a woman younger than 35 in good health and CMV-seropositive.

The chain is built from TRBV11-2 and TRBJ2-3; tentatively, D is TRBD2 (5 bases). This CDR3 comprises 15 residues. Trimming cost V 4 bases and J 6 bases, with 17 bases left between them. Germline V gives CDR1 SGHAT, CDR2 FQNNGV. CDR3 region: CASSSSFLAGDTQYF. DNA for the CDR3: TGTGCCAGCAGCTCTAGTTTTCTAGCTGGGGATACGCAGTATTTT.

The chain combines TRBV29-1 with TRBJ2-1; possibly TRBD1 for D (6 bases). Trimming removed 3 bases from V and 0 bases from J, with 15 bases in between. This CDR3 comprises 16 residues. CDR1 SQVTM and CDR2 ANQGSEA come from the germline V gene. The CDR3 here is CSVDIRDTHSYNEQFF. CDR3 DNA sequence: TGCAGCGTTGATATAAGGGACACACACTCCTACAATGAGCAGTTCTTC.